Below are 6 T cell receptor beta chains sequenced from a single sample in a study of shared clonotypes between healthy human individuals. The protocol was immunoSEQ multiplex PCR, while the TCRdb copy is restricted to in-frame clones and leaves out a portion. The sample lists 2 million to 3 million clones, over 85% seen once, with about 0.38% in the top ten. Sample: naive CD4+ T cells from PBMCs. Subset of the sample: CD45RA+ positively selected. The receptors originated from a man between 18 and 29 years old in good health. Some clones in this sample may be carry-over from other donors' samples.

This sequence joins TRBV4-2 and TRBJ1-2; D is possibly TRBD1 (5 bases). Trimming pared 3 bases from V and 8 bases from J, leaving 16 bases between. Germline V gene sequence: CDR1 LGHNA, CDR2 YNFKEQ. The CDR3 runs to 14 residues. DNA for the CDR3: TGTGCCAGCAGCCATACCTTCCGGGACGGGGGCTACACCTTC. This translates into CASSHTFRDGGYTF.

The gene calls are TRBV18 and TRBJ2-3; 7 bases agree with TRBD1. V lost 4 bases to trimming and J lost 2 bases; unmatched junction nucleotides: 6. This CDR3 has 15 amino acids. CDR1 is KGHSH and CDR2 is LQKENI in the germline V gene. The chain's CDR3 is CASSRPGQLTDTQYF. The CDR3 nucleotides read TGTGCCAGCTCACGACCGGGACAGCTCACAGATACGCAGTATTTT. Together with reference TRBV18 and TRBJ2-3, the CDR3 gives the full variable domain: NAGVMQNPRHLVRRRGQEARLRCSPMKGHSHVYWYRQLPEEGLKFMVYLQKENIIDESGMPKERFSAEFPKEGPSILRIQQVVRGDSAAYFCASSRPGQLTDTQYFGPGTRLTVL.

This rearrangement joins TRBV2 to TRBJ1-1; D is perhaps TRBD1 (5 bases). With 6 bases removed from V and 5 bases from J, the gap between germline ends came to 16 bases. The CDR3 covers 14 residues. Germline V gene sequence: CDR1 SNHLY, CDR2 FYNNEI. CDR3: CASSEGSGETEAFF. In DNA form, the CDR3 reads TGTGCCAGCAGCGAGGGGTCAGGTGAGACTGAAGCTTTCTTT.

This chain joins TRBV19 and TRBJ2-1; 9 bases match TRBD2. The CDR3 sequence is 15 residues long. Germline loops: CDR1 LNHDA, CDR2 SQIVND (reference sequence). CDR3 nucleotide sequence: TGTGCGACGAGGGTGCTAGCGGGATTCTACAATGAGCAGTTCTTC. It codes for CATRVLAGFYNEQFF.

J is TRBJ2-3 and V is TRBV28; 9 bases align to TRBD2. Germline V gives CDR1 MDHEN, CDR2 SYDVKM. CDR3 size: 13 residues. This CDR3 is CAVQRGGTDTQYF. The CDR3 DNA reads as TGTGCGGTCCAGCGGGGGGGCACAGATACGCAGTATTTT.

The chain links TRBV7-9 to TRBJ2-3; 7 bases align to TRBD1. Germline V gives CDR1 SEHNR, CDR2 FQNEAQ (reference sequence). The CDR3 is 15 residues long. The V gene end was trimmed by 5 bases and the J gene end by 4 bases; junction bases not matched to a gene: 9. DNA of the CDR3: TGTGCCAGCAGCCCGAAACAGGGGCTGCCAGATACGCAGTATTTT. This sequence encodes CASSPKQGLPDTQYF.